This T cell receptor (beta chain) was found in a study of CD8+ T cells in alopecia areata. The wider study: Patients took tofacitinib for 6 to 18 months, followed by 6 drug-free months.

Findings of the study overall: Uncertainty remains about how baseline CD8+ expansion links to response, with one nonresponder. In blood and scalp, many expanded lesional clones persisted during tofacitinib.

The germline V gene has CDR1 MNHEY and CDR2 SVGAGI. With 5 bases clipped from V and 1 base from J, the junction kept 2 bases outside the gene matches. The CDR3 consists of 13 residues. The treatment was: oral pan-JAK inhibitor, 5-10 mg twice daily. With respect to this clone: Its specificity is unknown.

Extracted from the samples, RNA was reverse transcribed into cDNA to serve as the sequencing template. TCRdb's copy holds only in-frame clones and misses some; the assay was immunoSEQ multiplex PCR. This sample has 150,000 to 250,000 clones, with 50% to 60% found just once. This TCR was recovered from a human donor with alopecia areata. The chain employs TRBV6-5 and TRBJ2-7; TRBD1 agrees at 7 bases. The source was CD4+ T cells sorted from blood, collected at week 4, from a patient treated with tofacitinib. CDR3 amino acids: CASSKGQSYEQYF. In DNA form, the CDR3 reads TGTGCCAGCAGTAAGGGACAGTCCTACGAGCAGTACTTC.